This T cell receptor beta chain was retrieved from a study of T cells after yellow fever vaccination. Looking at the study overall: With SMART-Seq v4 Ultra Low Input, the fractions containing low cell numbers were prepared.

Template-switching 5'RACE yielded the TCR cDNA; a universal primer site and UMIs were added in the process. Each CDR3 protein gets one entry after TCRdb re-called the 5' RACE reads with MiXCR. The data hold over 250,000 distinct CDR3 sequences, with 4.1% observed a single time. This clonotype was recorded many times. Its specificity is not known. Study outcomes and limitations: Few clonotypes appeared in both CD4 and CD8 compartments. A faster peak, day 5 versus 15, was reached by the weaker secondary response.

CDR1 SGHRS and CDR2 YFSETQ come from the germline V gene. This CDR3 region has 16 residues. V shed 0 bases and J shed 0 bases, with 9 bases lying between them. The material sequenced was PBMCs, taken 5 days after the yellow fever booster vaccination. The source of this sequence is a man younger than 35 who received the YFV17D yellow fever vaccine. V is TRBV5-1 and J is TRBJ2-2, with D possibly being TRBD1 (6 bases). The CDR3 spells CASSLGDTANTGELFF. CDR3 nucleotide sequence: TGCGCCAGCAGCTTGGGGGACACAGCGAACACCGGGGAGCTGTTTTTT.